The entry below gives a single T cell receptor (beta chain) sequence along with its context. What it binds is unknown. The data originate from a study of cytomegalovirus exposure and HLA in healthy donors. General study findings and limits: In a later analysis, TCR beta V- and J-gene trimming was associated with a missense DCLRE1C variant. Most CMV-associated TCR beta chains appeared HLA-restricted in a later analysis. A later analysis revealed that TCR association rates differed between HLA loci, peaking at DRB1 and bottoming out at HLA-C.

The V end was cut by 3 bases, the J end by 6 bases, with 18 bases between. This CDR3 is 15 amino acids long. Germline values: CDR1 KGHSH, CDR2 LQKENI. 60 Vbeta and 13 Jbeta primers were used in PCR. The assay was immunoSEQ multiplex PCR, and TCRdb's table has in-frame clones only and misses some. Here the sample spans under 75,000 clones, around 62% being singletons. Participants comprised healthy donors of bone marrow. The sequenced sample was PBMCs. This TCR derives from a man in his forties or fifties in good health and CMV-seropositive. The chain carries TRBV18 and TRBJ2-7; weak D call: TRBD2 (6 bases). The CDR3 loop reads CASSPAAGRDIEQYF. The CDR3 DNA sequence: TGTGCCAGCTCACCGGCCGCGGGGCGGGATATCGAGCAGTACTTC. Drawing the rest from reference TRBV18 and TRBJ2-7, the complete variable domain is NAGVMQNPRHLVRRRGQEARLRCSPMKGHSHVYWYRQLPEEGLKFMVYLQKENIIDESGMPKERFSAEFPKEGPSILRIQQVVRGDSAAYFCASSPAAGRDIEQYFGPGTRLTVT.